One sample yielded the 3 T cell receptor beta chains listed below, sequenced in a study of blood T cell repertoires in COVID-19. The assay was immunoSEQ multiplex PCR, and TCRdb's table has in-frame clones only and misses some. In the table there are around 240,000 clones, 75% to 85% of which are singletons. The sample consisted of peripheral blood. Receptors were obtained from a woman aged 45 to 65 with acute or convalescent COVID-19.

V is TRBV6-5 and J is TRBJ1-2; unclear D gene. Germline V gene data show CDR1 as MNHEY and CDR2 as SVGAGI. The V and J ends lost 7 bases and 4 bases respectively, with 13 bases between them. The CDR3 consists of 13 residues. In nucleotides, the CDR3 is TGTGCCAGCAACGAAGGCGGTGGCTATGGCTACACCTTC. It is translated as CASNEGGGYGYTF.

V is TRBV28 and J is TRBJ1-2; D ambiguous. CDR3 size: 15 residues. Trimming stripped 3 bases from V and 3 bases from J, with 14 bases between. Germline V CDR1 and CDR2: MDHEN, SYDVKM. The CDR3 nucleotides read TGTGCCAGCAGTTTGGCCCGTTCTCGCTACTATGGCTACACCTTC. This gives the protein CASSLARSRYYGYTF.

Here the CDR3 DNA reads TGTGCCAGCAGCTTGCGACAGGGTGAAGGTCGCTACGAGCAGTACTTC. This encodes CASSLRQGEGRYEQYF. The chain recombines TRBV13 with TRBJ2-7; 7 bases agree with TRBD1. V shed 3 bases, J shed 3 bases, and the junction held 11 bases outside the gene matches. Germline V gene sequence: CDR1 PRHDT, CDR2 FYEKMQ (reference sequence). The CDR3 runs to 16 residues.